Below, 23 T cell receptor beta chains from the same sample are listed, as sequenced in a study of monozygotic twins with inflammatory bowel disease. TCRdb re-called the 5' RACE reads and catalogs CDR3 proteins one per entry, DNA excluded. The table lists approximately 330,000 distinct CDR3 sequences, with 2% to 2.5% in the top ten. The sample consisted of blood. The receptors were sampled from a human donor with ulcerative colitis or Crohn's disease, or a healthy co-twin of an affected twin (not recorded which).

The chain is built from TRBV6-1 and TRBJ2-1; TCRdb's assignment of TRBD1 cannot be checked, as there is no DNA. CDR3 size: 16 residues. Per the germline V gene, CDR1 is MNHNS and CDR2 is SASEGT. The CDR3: CASRTRRRDPRNEQFF.

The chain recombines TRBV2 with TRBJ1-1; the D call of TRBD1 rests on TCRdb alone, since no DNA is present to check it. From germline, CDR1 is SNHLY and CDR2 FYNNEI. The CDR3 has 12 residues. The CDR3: CASKQANTEAFF.

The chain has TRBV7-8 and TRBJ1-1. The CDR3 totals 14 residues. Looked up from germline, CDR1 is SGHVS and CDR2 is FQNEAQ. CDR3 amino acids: CASSAHGRDTEAFF.

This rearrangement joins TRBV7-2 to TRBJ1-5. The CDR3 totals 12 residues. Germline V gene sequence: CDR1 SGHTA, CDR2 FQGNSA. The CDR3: CASSALYQPQHF.

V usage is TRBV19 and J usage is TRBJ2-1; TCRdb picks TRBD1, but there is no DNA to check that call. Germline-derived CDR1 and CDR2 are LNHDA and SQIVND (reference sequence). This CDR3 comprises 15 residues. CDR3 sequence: CASSIGGRGAYEQFF.

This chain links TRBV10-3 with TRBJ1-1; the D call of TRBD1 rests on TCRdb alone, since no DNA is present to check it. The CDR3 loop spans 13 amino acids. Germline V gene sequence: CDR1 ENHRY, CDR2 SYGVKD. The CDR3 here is CAINEGQGTEAFF.

The CDR3 region is CATSEGGTEAFF. The chain has TRBV10-3 and TRBJ1-1. Germline V gene sequence: CDR1 ENHRY, CDR2 SYGVKD. CDR3 length: 12 residues.

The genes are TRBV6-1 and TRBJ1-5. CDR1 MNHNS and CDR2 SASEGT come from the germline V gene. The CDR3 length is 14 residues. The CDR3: CASSEHMGYQPQHF.

CDR3: CASSHGQGQAPLHF. The chain is built from TRBV7-8 and TRBJ1-6; without DNA, the TCRdb call of TRBD1 cannot be checked. The CDR3 is 14 residues long. Germline CDR1 is SGHVS and CDR2 is FQNEAQ.

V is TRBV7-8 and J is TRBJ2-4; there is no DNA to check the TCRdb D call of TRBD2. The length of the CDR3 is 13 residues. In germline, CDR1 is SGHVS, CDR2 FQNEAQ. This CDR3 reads CASSFQTARPQYF.

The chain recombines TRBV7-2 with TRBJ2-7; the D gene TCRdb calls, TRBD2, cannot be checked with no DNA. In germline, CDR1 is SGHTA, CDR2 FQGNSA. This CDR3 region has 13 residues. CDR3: CASSRRGGDEQYF.

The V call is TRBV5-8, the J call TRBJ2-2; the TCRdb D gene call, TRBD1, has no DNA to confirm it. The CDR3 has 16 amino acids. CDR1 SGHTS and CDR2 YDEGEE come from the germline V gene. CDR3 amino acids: CASSYSRGPGTGELFF.

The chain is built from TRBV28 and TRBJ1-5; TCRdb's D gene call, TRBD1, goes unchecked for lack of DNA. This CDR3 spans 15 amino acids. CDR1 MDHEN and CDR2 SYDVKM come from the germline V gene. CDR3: CASSFSGGFNQPQHF.

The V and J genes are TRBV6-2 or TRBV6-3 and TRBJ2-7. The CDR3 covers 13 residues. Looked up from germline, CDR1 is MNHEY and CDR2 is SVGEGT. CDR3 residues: CASTIRPTYEQYF.

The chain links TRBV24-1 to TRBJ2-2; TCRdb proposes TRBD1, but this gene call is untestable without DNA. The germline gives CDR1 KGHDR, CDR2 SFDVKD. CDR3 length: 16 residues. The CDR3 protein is CATSEPGRSNTGELFF.

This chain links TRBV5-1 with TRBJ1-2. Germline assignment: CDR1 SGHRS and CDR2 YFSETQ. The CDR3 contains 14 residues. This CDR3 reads CASSLDSSWDGYTF.

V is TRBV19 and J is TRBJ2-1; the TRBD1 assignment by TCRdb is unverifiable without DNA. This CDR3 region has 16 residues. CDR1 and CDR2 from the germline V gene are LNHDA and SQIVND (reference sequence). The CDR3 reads CATERRASSDGNEQFF.

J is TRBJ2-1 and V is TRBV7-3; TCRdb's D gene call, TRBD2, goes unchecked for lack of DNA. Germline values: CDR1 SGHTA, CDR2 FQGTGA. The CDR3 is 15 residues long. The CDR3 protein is CASSPQVAGVNEQFF.

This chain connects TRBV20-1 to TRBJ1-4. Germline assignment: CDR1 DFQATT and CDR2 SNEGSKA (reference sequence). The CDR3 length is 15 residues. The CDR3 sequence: CSARDPAGLDEKLFF.

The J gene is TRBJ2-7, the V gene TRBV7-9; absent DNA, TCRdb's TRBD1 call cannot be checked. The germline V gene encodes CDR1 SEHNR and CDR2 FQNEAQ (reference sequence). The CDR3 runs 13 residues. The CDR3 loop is CASSYGRDNEQYF. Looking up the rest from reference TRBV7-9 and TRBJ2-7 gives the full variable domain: DTGVSQNPRHKITKRGQNVTFRCDPISEHNRLYWYRQTLGQGPEFLTYFQNEAQLEKSRLLSDRFSAERPKGSFSTLEIQRTEQGDSAMYLCASSYGRDNEQYFGPGTRLTVT.

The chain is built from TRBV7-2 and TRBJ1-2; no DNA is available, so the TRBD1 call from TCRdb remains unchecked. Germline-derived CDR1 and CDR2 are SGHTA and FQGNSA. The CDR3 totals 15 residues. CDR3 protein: CASSLRGGGDYGYTF.

The CDR3 reads CASSLPPGGTRREKLFF. The rearrangement joins TRBV7-9 to TRBJ1-4. Germline V lookup: CDR1 SEHNR, CDR2 FQNEAQ (reference sequence). This CDR3 region has 17 residues. Filled out from reference TRBV7-9 and TRBJ1-4, the complete variable domain reads DTGVSQNPRHKITKRGQNVTFRCDPISEHNRLYWYRQTLGQGPEFLTYFQNEAQLEKSRLLSDRFSAERPKGSFSTLEIQRTEQGDSAMYLCASSLPPGGTRREKLFFGSGTQLSVL.

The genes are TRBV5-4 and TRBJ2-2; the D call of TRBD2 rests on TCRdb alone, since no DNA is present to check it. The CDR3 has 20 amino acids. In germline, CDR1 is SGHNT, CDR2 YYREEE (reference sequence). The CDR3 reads CASSFRGLAGGKGLTGELFF.